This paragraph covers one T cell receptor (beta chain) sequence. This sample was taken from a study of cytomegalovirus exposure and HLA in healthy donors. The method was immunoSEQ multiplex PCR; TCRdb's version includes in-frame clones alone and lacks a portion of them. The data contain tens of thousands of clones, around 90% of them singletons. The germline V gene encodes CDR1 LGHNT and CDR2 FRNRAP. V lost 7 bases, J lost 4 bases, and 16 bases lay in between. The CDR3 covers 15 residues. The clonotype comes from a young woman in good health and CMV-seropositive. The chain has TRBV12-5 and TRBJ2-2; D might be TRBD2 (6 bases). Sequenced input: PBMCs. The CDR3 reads CASALIGSSTGELFF. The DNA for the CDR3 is TGTGCTAGTGCTCTAATCGGGAGTAGCACCGGGGAGCTGTTTTTT.